This is a list of T cell receptor beta chains from one sample in a study of T cell responses to AZD1222 COVID-19 vaccine. The protocol was immunoSEQ multiplex PCR, while the TCRdb copy is restricted to in-frame clones and leaves out a portion. The sample has under 150,000 clones, 75% to 85% seen once. Sequencing was performed on peripheral blood, taken 28 days after the second dose of the MenACWY control vaccine. Receptor source: an adult who received the MenACWY meningococcal vaccine as a control. CDR3s include the opening cysteine and the closing phenylalanine or tryptophan. Each record gives: CDR3 DNA, CDR3 protein, V gene, J gene, D gene, clone size. The D gene is left open where the match is weak. Size values are once, few and many counts, or a class for expanded clones, and some rows have none.

cdr3_nt: TGTGCCAGCAACCCCGTGGAGGGACTGCCTAGTACCATATATTTT
cdr3_aa: CASNPVEGLPSTIYF
v_call: TRBV6-2/TRBV6-3
j_call: TRBJ1-3
d_call: -
clone_size: -

cdr3_nt: TGCGCCAGCAGCCAAGTTACCGATCGCTCACCCCTCCACTTT
cdr3_aa: CASSQVTDRSPLHF
v_call: TRBV4-1
j_call: TRBJ1-6
d_call: -
clone_size: -

cdr3_nt: TGTGCCAGCAGGGGTCTCGGGACAGACTATGGCTACACCTTC
cdr3_aa: CASRGLGTDYGYTF
v_call: TRBV6-5
j_call: TRBJ1-2
d_call: TRBD1
clone_size: -

cdr3_nt: TGTGCCAGCAGGCGAACGACCGGGGGTTTGGGGGAGACCCAGTACTTC
cdr3_aa: CASRRTTGGLGETQYF
v_call: TRBV3-1/TRBV3-2
j_call: TRBJ2-5
d_call: -
clone_size: -

cdr3_nt: TGTGCCAGCAGCTTATGGAGCGGGATTCGCTCCTACGAGCAGTACTTC
cdr3_aa: CASSLWSGIRSYEQYF
v_call: TRBV11-2
j_call: TRBJ2-7
d_call: TRBD2
clone_size: -

cdr3_nt: TGTGCCAGTAGGCCTGGGACAGGGACAGGATTTTATGGCTACACCTTC
cdr3_aa: CASRPGTGTGFYGYTF
v_call: TRBV19
j_call: TRBJ1-2
d_call: TRBD1
clone_size: few

cdr3_nt: TGTGCCAGCTCACCAGGGGGAACAGGGGAGGGAACTGAAGCTTTCTTT
cdr3_aa: CASSPGGTGEGTEAFF
v_call: TRBV18
j_call: TRBJ1-1
d_call: TRBD1
clone_size: -

cdr3_nt: TGTGCCAGTAGTGACAGGGGGGAAGATACGCAGTATTTT
cdr3_aa: CASSDRGEDTQYF
v_call: TRBV19
j_call: TRBJ2-3
d_call: TRBD1
clone_size: -

cdr3_nt: TGTGCCAGCAGTCCTGAAATGTGGTCAGGTGAAAAACTGTTTTTT
cdr3_aa: CASSPEMWSGEKLFF
v_call: TRBV28
j_call: TRBJ1-4
d_call: -
clone_size: -

cdr3_nt: TGTGCCACCAGCGTAACTGCGAGGGCTGAAGCTTTCTTT
cdr3_aa: CATSVTARAEAFF
v_call: TRBV15
j_call: TRBJ1-1
d_call: -
clone_size: -